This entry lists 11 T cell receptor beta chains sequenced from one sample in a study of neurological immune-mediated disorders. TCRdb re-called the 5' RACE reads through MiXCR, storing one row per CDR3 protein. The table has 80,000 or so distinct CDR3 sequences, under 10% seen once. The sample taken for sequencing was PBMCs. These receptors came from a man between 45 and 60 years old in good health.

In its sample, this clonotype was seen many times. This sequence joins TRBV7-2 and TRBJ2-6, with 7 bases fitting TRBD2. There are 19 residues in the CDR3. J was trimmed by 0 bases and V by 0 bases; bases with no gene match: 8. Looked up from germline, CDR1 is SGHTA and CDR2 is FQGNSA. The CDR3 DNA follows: TGTGCCAGCAGCTTAGCAGGGCCGGGAGGCTCCTCTGGGGCCAACGTCCTGACTTTC. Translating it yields CASSLAGPGGSSGANVLTF.

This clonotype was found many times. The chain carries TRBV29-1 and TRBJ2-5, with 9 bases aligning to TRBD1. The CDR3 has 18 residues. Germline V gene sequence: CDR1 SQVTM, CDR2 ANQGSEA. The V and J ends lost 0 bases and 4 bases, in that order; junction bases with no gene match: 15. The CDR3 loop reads CSVEDRLRGTGRRETQYF. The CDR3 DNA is TGCAGCGTTGAAGATCGGTTGCGCGGGACAGGGAGGAGAGAGACCCAGTACTTC.

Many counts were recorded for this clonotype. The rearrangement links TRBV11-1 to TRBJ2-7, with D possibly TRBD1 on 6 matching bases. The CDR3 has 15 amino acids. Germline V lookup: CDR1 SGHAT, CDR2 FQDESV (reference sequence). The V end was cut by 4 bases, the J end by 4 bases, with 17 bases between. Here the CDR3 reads CASSYLGQGMYEQYF. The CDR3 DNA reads TGTGCCAGCAGCTATCTCGGTCAGGGGATGTACGAGCAGTACTTC.

CDR3 region: CASSKGGLGGYEQFF. The CDR3 nucleotides are TGTGCCAGCAGTAAGGGGGGTCTGGGAGGGTATGAGCAGTTCTTC. V is TRBV6-2 or TRBV6-3 and J is TRBJ2-1; tentative D call: TRBD2 (7 bases). Trimming stripped 5 bases from V and 8 bases from J, with 19 bases between. Germline assignment: CDR1 MNHEY and CDR2 SVGEGT. This CDR3 comprises 15 residues.

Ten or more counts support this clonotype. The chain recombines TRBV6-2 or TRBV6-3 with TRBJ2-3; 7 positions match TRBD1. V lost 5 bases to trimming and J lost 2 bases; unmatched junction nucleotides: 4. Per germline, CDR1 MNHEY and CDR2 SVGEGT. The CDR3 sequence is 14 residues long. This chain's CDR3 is CASSPGTDTDTQYF. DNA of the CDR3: TGTGCCAGCAGTCCAGGGACAGACACAGATACGCAGTATTTT.

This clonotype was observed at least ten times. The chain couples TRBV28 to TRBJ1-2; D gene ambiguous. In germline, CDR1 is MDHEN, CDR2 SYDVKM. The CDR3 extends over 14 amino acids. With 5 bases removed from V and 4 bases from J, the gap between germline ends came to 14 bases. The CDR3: CASSLTSGIYGYTF. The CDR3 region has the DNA TGTGCCAGCAGTCTGACCTCCGGGATCTATGGCTACACCTTC.

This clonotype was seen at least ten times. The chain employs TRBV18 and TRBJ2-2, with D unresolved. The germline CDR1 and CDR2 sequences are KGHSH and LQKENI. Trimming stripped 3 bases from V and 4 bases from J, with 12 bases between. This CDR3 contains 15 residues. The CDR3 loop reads CASSPPSKPTGELFF. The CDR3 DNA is TGTGCCAGCTCACCGCCCAGTAAGCCCACCGGGGAGCTGTTTTTT.

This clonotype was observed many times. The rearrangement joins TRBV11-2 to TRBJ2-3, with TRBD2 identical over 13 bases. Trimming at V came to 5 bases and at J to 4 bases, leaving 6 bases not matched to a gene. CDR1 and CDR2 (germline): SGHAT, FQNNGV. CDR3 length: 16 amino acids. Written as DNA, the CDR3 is TGTGCCAGCAGCCCGAGACTAGCGGGAGGTGCAGATACGCAGTATTTT. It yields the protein CASSPRLAGGADTQYF.

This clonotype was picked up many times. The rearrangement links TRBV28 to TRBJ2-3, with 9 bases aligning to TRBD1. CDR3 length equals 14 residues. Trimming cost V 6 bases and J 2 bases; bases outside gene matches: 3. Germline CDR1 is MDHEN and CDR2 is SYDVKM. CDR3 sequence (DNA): TGTGCCAGCAGGGGACAGGGCTTCACAGATACGCAGTATTTT. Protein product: CASRGQGFTDTQYF.

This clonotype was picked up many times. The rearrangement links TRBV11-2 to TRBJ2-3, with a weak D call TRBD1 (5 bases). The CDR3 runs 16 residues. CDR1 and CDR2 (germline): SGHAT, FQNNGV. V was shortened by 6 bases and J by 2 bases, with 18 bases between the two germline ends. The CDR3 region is CASSKFRDSFTDTQYF. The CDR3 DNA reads TGTGCCAGCAGTAAATTTAGAGACAGCTTCACAGATACGCAGTATTTT.

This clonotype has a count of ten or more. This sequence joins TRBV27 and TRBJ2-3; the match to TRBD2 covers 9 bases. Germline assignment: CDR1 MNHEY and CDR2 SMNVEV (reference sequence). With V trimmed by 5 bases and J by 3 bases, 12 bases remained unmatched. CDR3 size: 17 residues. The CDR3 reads CASSRRGGASGTDTQYF. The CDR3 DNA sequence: TGTGCCAGCAGTAGACGCGGGGGGGCCTCGGGAACAGATACGCAGTATTTT.